The T cell receptor (beta chain) described here comes from a study of shared clonotypes between healthy human individuals. General study points: Sequencing depth was expected to affect clonotype sharing among donors. Only blood underwent sampling, and tissue repertoires likely differ.

For sorted subsets, about 200 ng DNA per replicate equaled around 28,000 T cell genomes. Assay: immunoSEQ multiplex PCR; the TCRdb copy retains only in-frame clones and omits some. Of more than 2 million clones listed, approximately 94% were seen once; the top ten hold about 1.1%. Positive CCR7 selection of CD45RO-negative cells yielded the naive CD8 cells, and terminally differentiated effector memory CD45RA+ cells were excluded. As for this clone: Its antigen is as yet unknown.

The CDR3 is 17 amino acids. The germline gives CDR1 SGHAT, CDR2 FQNNGV. Deletions cut 5 bases from V and 0 bases from J, with 17 bases between. The chain joins TRBV11-2 to TRBJ1-3; D gene uncertain. Sequences were obtained from naive CD8+ T cells sorted from blood. The receptor's source is a man younger than 35 in good health. The CDR3 protein is CASSLIGLRSSGNTIYF. The CDR3 DNA reads as TGTGCCAGCAGCCTTATTGGTTTACGGTCCTCTGGAAACACCATATATTTT. Using reference TRBV11-2 and TRBJ1-3 for the parts outside the CDR3, the full variable domain is EAGVAQSPRYKIIEKRQSVAFWCNPISGHATLYWYQQILGQGPKLLIQFQNNGVVDDSQLPKDRFSAERLKGVDSTLKIQPAKLEDSAVYLCASSLIGLRSSGNTIYFGEGSWLTVV.